The 32 T cell receptor beta chains below were found in one sample sequenced in a study of identical twins. TCRdb itself ran the 5' RACE reads through MiXCR, one entry per CDR3 protein. The sample holds 640,000 or so distinct CDR3 sequences, over 5% seen once. The specimen sequenced was naive T cells sorted from blood. These TCRs come from a young man in good health.

In this sample, this clonotype turned up a few times. This chain links TRBV7-2 with TRBJ1-2; 8 bases line up with TRBD1. CDR3 length: 15 amino acids. Losses at the gene ends were 4 bases for V and 1 base for J; bases not matched to a gene: 5. Germline CDR1 reads SGHTA; CDR2 reads FQGNSA. CDR3 sequence: CASSSQGGVNYGYTF. CDR3 DNA sequence: TGTGCCAGCAGCTCACAGGGGGGTGTTAACTATGGCTACACCTTC. Full variable domain (remainder filled in from reference TRBV7-2 and TRBJ1-2): GAGVSQSPSNKVTEKGKDVELRCDPISGHTALYWYRQSLGQGLEFLIYFQGNSAPDKSGLPSDRFSAERTGGSVSTLTIQRTQQEDSAVYLCASSSQGGVNYGYTFGSGTRLTVV.

This clonotype was counted many times. The rearrangement uses TRBV7-7 and TRBJ2-1, with 12 bases lining up with TRBD2. Germline V CDR1 and CDR2: SSHAT, FNYEAQ (reference sequence). This CDR3 has 17 residues. With V trimmed by 5 bases and J by 7 bases, 12 bases remained unmatched. The CDR3 here is CASSPGLAGTPENEQFF. CDR3 bases: TGTGCCAGCAGCCCAGGACTAGCGGGGACCCCTGAGAATGAGCAGTTCTTC.

V usage is TRBV5-6 and J usage is TRBJ2-3; D is undetermined. The V gene's germline CDR1 is SGHDT and CDR2 YYEEEE. The CDR3 runs to 14 residues. With 2 bases removed from V and 9 bases from J, the gap between germline ends came to 16 bases. The CDR3: CASSFRDMLRTQYF. CDR3 sequence (DNA): TGTGCCAGCAGCTTTAGGGATATGTTGAGAACGCAGTATTTT.

The sample holds a few counts of this clonotype. The rearrangement links TRBV5-6 to TRBJ2-7; tentative D call: TRBD1 (6 bases). The CDR3 contains 13 residues. CDR1 is SGHDT, CDR2 YYEEEE, per germline. Trimming shortened V by 3 bases and J by 4 bases, and 11 bases separated the two germline ends. The CDR3 nucleotides are TGTGCCAGCAGCTCGAGACAGGCTTACGAGCAGTACTTC. Residues: CASSSRQAYEQYF.

Worth noting for this clonotype: A much bigger clone sits one base away, suggesting this may be a read error. V gene TRBV29-1 combines with J gene TRBJ2-5; possibly TRBD1 for D (6 bases). Trimming shortened V by 3 bases and J by 6 bases, and 17 bases separated the two germline ends. The CDR3 covers 14 residues. Germline CDR1 SQVTM, CDR2 ANQGSEA. The CDR3 spells CSVDLNRVGKTQYF. As DNA, the CDR3 is TGCAGCGTTGATCTGAACAGGGTGGGGAAGACCCAGTACTTC.

This clonotype has more than one count but fewer than ten. V usage is TRBV7-8 and J usage is TRBJ1-1; D is ambiguous. The CDR3 runs to 15 residues. The germline gives CDR1 SGHVS, CDR2 FQNEAQ. V lost 5 bases to trimming and J lost 3 bases, with 16 bases between them. The CDR3 DNA follows: TGTGCCAGCAGCCCAGCGGCTAGAAGGGACACTGAAGCTTTCTTT. Translation gives CASSPAARRDTEAFF. Supplemented by reference TRBV7-8 and TRBJ1-1, the full variable domain reads GAGVSQSPRYKVAKRGQDVALRCDPISGHVSLFWYQQALGQGPEFLTYFQNEAQLDKSGLPSDRFFAERPEGSVSTLKIQRTQQEDSAVYLCASSPAARRDTEAFFGQGTRLTVV.

The chain employs TRBV20-1 and TRBJ1-4; tentatively, D is TRBD1 (5 bases). Germline-derived CDR1 and CDR2 are DFQATT and SNEGSKA (reference sequence). The CDR3 contains 12 residues. With 7 bases removed from V and 10 bases from J, the gap between germline ends came to 16 bases. CDR3 nucleotides: TGCAGTGTAGGGTTCGGGGGAGGAAAACTGTTTTTT. Translated: CSVGFGGGKLFF.

There are many counts of this clonotype. The V and J genes are TRBV15 and TRBJ1-4, with D unresolved. The CDR3 totals 13 residues. V gave up 1 base and J gave up 3 bases, with 3 bases separating them. The V gene's germline CDR1 is LNHNV and CDR2 YYDKDF (reference sequence). CDR3 amino acids: CATSRVSNEKLFF. CDR3 nucleotides: TGTGCCACCAGCAGAGTCTCTAATGAAAAACTGTTTTTT.

This clonotype turned up a few times. The chain combines TRBV18 with TRBJ2-1, with D possibly called TRBD1 or TRBD2 (5 bases each). V was clipped by 2 bases and J by 7 bases, with 18 bases between them. The length of the CDR3 is 16 residues. CDR1 KGHSH and CDR2 LQKENI come from the germline V gene. Here the CDR3 reads CASSPEAGTRWNEQFF. The CDR3 DNA is TGTGCCAGCTCACCAGAGGCAGGGACCCGGTGGAATGAGCAGTTCTTC.

This clonotype was seen a handful of times. V and J are TRBV11-2 and TRBJ2-1; possibly TRBD2 for D (5 bases). The V end lost 0 bases, the J end lost 4 bases, and 10 bases lay between the germline ends. The CDR3 has 15 amino acids. Germline V gene sequence: CDR1 SGHAT, CDR2 FQNNGV. As DNA, the CDR3 is TGTGCCAGCAGCTTAGAAGTAGCGAAGTACAATGAGCAGTTCTTC. This gives the protein CASSLEVAKYNEQFF. Looking up the rest from reference TRBV11-2 and TRBJ2-1 gives the full variable domain: EAGVAQSPRYKIIEKRQSVAFWCNPISGHATLYWYQQILGQGPKLLIQFQNNGVVDDSQLPKDRFSAERLKGVDSTLKIQPAKLEDSAVYLCASSLEVAKYNEQFFGPGTRLTVL.

In this sample, this clonotype turned up many times. The V gene is TRBV11-2, the J gene TRBJ2-7; perhaps TRBD1 as D (5 bases). CDR1 and CDR2 from the germline V gene are SGHAT and FQNNGV. The CDR3 loop spans 14 amino acids. The V end lost 2 bases, the J end lost 3 bases, and 11 bases lay between the germline ends. The CDR3 DNA sequence: TGTGCCAGCAGCTTATATTGGGGCAGCTACGAGCAGTACGTC. This gives the protein CASSLYWGSYEQYV.

This clonotype came up many times. The gene calls are TRBV28 and TRBJ2-5; D may be TRBD2 (5 bases). Deletions cut 1 base from V and 4 bases from J, with 13 bases between. The germline gives CDR1 MDHEN, CDR2 SYDVKM. The CDR3 has 15 residues. For the CDR3, the DNA is TGTGCCAGCAGTTTATATTCAGGAGGTTTAGAGACCCAGTACTTC. Encoded protein: CASSLYSGGLETQYF.

This clonotype has a count of ten or more. This CDR3 reads CASSHGAGNTEAFF. The CDR3 coding sequence is TGTGCCAGCAGCCATGGGGCGGGGAACACTGAAGCTTTCTTT. The chain recombines TRBV3-1 with TRBJ1-1; possibly TRBD1 for D (5 bases). CDR3 size: 14 residues. V lost 3 bases to trimming and J lost 1 base, with 9 bases between them. In germline, CDR1 is LGHDT, CDR2 YNNKEL (reference sequence).

The CDR3 here is CASSQAWDRGTDTQYF. The CDR3 DNA sequence: TGCGCCAGCAGCCAAGCGTGGGACAGGGGCACAGATACGCAGTATTTT. The chain links TRBV4-1 to TRBJ2-3; 9 bases fit TRBD1. V lost 1 base, J lost 1 base, and 3 bases stayed unmatched. Germline V gene sequence: CDR1 MGHRA, CDR2 YSYEKL. CDR3 length: 16 amino acids.

In this sample, this clonotype turned up a few times. The V and J genes are TRBV6-2 or TRBV6-3 and TRBJ2-7; D is unclear. V was pared by 6 bases and J by 4 bases, with 16 bases between. Germline CDR1 reads MNHEY; CDR2 reads SVGEGT. The CDR3 runs 14 residues. The CDR3 sequence: CASSIRDSDYEQYF. In DNA form, the CDR3 reads TGTGCCAGCAGCATACGAGATTCGGATTACGAGCAGTACTTC.

Ten or more counts support this clonotype. The genes are TRBV20-1 and TRBJ1-6; maybe TRBD1 (5 bases). The CDR3 loop spans 13 amino acids. Trimming removed 5 bases at V and 7 bases at J, with 12 bases between. CDR1 and CDR2 from the germline V gene are DFQATT and SNEGSKA (reference sequence). CDR3: CSAQTGENSPLHF. The CDR3 DNA is TGCAGTGCTCAAACAGGAGAGAATTCACCCCTCCACTTT.

This clonotype was picked up many times. The rearrangement joins TRBV5-5 to TRBJ1-4, with D possibly TRBD1 on 6 matching bases. Germline assignment: CDR1 SGHKS and CDR2 YYEKEE (reference sequence). The V end was cut by 7 bases, the J end by 10 bases, with 23 bases between. This CDR3 has 15 residues. CDR3 nucleotide sequence: TGTGCCAGCGCACCCAGCCGGCAGGGGTTAGGAAAACTGTTTTTT. It encodes CASAPSRQGLGKLFF.

This clonotype was seen many times. J is TRBJ2-7 and V is TRBV11-2; 8 nucleotides match TRBD1. Germline-derived CDR1 and CDR2 are SGHAT and FQNNGV. There are 18 residues in the CDR3. V shed 1 base and J 3 bases; nucleotides not matched to a gene: 14. The CDR3 protein is CASSLVLMDRVPHYEQYF. The CDR3 bases are TGTGCCAGCAGCTTAGTCTTAATGGACAGGGTCCCCCACTACGAGCAGTACTTC.

This chain connects TRBV7-3 to TRBJ2-7; D perhaps matches TRBD1 (6 bases). CDR3 length equals 13 residues. The V end lost 1 base, the J end lost 5 bases, and 9 bases lay between the germline ends. Germline V gives CDR1 SGHTA, CDR2 FQGTGA. CDR3 amino acids: CASSLNRGNEQYF. DNA of the CDR3: TGTGCCAGCAGCTTAAATAGGGGGAACGAGCAGTACTTC.

As to this clonotype: Its ends do not fully match the called genes, so a read error is possible. The chain has TRBV5-1 and TRBJ2-2; 8 bases are shared with TRBD2. The CDR3 has 14 residues. Germline CDR1 SGHRS, CDR2 YFSETQ. For the CDR3, the DNA is TGCGCCGGCAGCTCCAGCGGGGGCCCCGGGGAGCTGTTTTTT. Its translation is CAGSSSGGPGELFF.

The genes are TRBV5-1 and TRBJ1-2; 9 bases align to TRBD1. This CDR3 has 18 residues. The V segment lost 0 bases and the J segment 6 bases; nucleotides outside the gene matches: 15. The germline V gene encodes CDR1 SGHRS and CDR2 YFSETQ. The chain's CDR3 is CASSLVWGTGSEGDGYTF. CDR3 sequence (DNA): TGCGCCAGCAGCTTGGTGTGGGGGACAGGGTCGGAGGGCGATGGCTACACCTTC.

In this sample, this clonotype turned up many times. The chain joins TRBV12-3 or TRBV12-4 to TRBJ2-3, with D perhaps matching TRBD2 (6 bases). Trimming pared 3 bases from V and 3 bases from J, leaving 13 bases between. This CDR3 has 15 amino acids. CDR3 bases: TGTGCCAGCAGTTTTGCGGCGGGATGGACAGATACGCAGTATTTT. Its protein product is CASSFAAGWTDTQYF.

There are a few counts of this clonotype. The genes are TRBV20-1 and TRBJ2-6; a possible D gene is TRBD1 (5 bases). Germline V gene data show CDR1 as DFQATT and CDR2 as SNEGSKA (reference sequence). The length of the CDR3 is 16 residues. V was clipped by 4 bases and J by 0 bases, with 13 bases between them. CDR3 region: CSATPFRGSGANVLTF. CDR3 in DNA: TGCAGTGCTACGCCCTTTAGGGGCTCTGGGGCCAACGTCCTGACTTTC.

This clonotype was detected a few times. The genes are TRBV18 and TRBJ2-1; D call uncertain. Germline V CDR1 and CDR2: KGHSH, LQKENI. This CDR3 is 13 amino acids long. V lost 3 bases and J 6 bases, leaving 9 bases between the germline ends. DNA of the CDR3: TGTGCCAGCTCACCTGTGCCAAGCAATGAGCAGTTCTTC. Translated: CASSPVPSNEQFF.

For this clonotype: A much larger clonotype is one base distant, so this may be a read error. The J gene is TRBJ2-1, the V gene TRBV2; maybe TRBD2 (6 bases). CDR1 is SNHLY, CDR2 FYNNEI, per germline. The CDR3 has 14 residues. The chain's CDR3 is CASRWTTSYNERFF. The DNA for the CDR3 is TGTGCCAGCAGATGGACTACCTCCTACAATGAGCGGTTCTTC. Combining the CDR3 with reference TRBV2 and TRBJ2-1 gives the whole variable domain EPEVTQTPSHQVTQMGQEVILRCVPISNHLYFYWYRQILGQKVEFLVSFYNNEISEKSEIFDDQFSVERPDGSNFTLKIRSTKLEDSAMYFCASRWTTSYNERFFGPGTRLTVL.

This clonotype was detected a few times. The chain combines TRBV19 with TRBJ1-5; maybe TRBD1 (5 bases). The CDR3 has 13 residues. Germline CDR1 and CDR2: LNHDA and SQIVND (reference sequence). Between the trimmed V and J ends, which lost 8 bases and 4 bases, there was a span of 12 bases. In DNA, the CDR3 is TGTGCCAGTCAGGACATCGGGAATCAGCCCCAGCATTTT. It translates to CASQDIGNQPQHF.

The rearrangement links TRBV5-1 to TRBJ2-3; D may be TRBD1 (6 bases). Germline V gives CDR1 SGHRS, CDR2 YFSETQ. The CDR3 spans 15 residues. Trimming cost V 0 bases and J 4 bases, with 12 bases left between them. The DNA for the CDR3 is TGCGCCAGCAGCTTGGGACAGGTTTTTCCAGATACGCAGTATTTT. It specifies CASSLGQVFPDTQYF.

This clonotype was detected ten times or more. This chain uses TRBV20-1 with TRBJ2-3; D gene uncertain. CDR3 length equals 11 residues. The germline gives CDR1 DFQATT, CDR2 SNEGSKA (reference sequence). V gave up 1 base and J gave up 7 bases, with 6 bases separating them. The CDR3 bases are TGCAGTGCTAGAGCGGGTAATACGCAGTATTTT. It codes for CSARAGNTQYF.

This clonotype was detected many times. The chain recombines TRBV10-3 with TRBJ2-5, with D possibly called TRBD1 or TRBD2 (5 bases each). Per germline, CDR1 ENHRY and CDR2 SYGVKD. The CDR3 contains 14 residues. V was shortened by 3 bases and J by 7 bases, with 15 bases between the two germline ends. This CDR3 is CAISDFRDEGTQYF. The CDR3 nucleotides are TGTGCCATCAGTGATTTCAGGGATGAGGGGACCCAGTACTTC.

The V gene is TRBV29-1, the J gene TRBJ2-7; no definite D call. With 4 bases removed from V and 2 bases from J, the gap between germline ends came to 9 bases. The germline gives CDR1 SQVTM, CDR2 ANQGSEA. The CDR3 contains 12 residues. In DNA, the CDR3 is TGCAGCGTTGTGCCGAGCACCTACGAGCAGTACTTC. As protein: CSVVPSTYEQYF.

This CDR3 is CASRPTLPYEQYF. The CDR3 DNA is TGTGCCAGCCGCCCGACCCTACCTTACGAGCAGTACTTC. This chain uses TRBV6-1 with TRBJ2-7; D uncertain. This CDR3 has 13 residues. The V end was cut by 8 bases, the J end by 4 bases, with 15 bases between. Germline values: CDR1 MNHNS, CDR2 SASEGT.

In DNA form, the CDR3 reads TGCGCCAGCAGCCCTTCCGGGACAGGGGACGAGCAGTACGTC. Amino acid sequence: CASSPSGTGDEQYV. This rearrangement joins TRBV5-1 to TRBJ2-7, with TRBD1 identical over 10 bases. J gave up 5 bases and V 4 bases, and 6 bases lay outside the gene matches. Germline assignment: CDR1 SGHRS and CDR2 YFSETQ. There are 14 residues in the CDR3.